This TCR beta chain was found in a study of memory CD4+ T cells and cytomegalovirus serostatus. Overall study: Donors were healthy Belgian adults, 10 or so CMV seropositive and approximately 23 seronegative.

The CDR3 has 13 residues. With 0 bases removed from V and 3 bases from J, the gap between germline ends came to 7 bases. The germline V gene encodes CDR1 SGDLS and CDR2 YYNGEE. Study outcomes and limitations: The CMV-associated TCR signature appears largely within the CD4+ memory repertoire. CD4+ memory repertoires contained about 40% of the roughly 150 reported CMV TCRbeta sequences.

The sort gate was single viable CD3+CD4+CD8-CD45RO+ cells for memory CD4+ T cells. Serum IgG to CMV pp150, pp28, p38 and p52 defined serostatus. Worth noting for this clone: Its target is unknown.

The assay was immunoSEQ multiplex PCR, and TCRdb's table has in-frame clones only and misses some. The repertoire has some 54,000 clones, about three quarters of them found once; the top ten carry about 1.3%. This clonotype was obtained from an adult in good health and CMV-seropositive. The sample taken for sequencing was memory CD4+ T cells from blood. The rearrangement uses TRBV9 and TRBJ2-7, with D hard to call. In nucleotides, the CDR3 is TGTGCCAGCAGCGTAGCTACAAACTACGAGCAGTACTTC. Protein sequence: CASSVATNYEQYF.